This T cell receptor beta chain was profiled in a study of human T cells and chemical hapten exposure. Study-level background: 2% DPC was applied to about 2 cm by about 2 cm of upper inner arm skin for sensitization. Overall study findings and caveats: Having alopecia, donors may respond immunologically unlike healthy people. The number of TCRs above 1 in 1000 frequency did not change after DPC sensitization.

For this clonotype: What it binds is not known.

Time point given: pre-sensitization, week 0. Specified treatment: therapeutic diphenylcyclopropenone sensitization with weekly scalp DPC. Ahead of each patch test application, blood was drawn. Each CDR3 protein is one row after TCRdb ran MiXCR on the RACE reads. The sample shows tens of thousands of distinct CDR3 sequences, approximately 7.6% of them seen only once. This CDR3 comprises 17 residues. Germline CDR1 SGHTA, CDR2 FQGNSA. Trimming took off 7 bases at V and 1 base at J, with 22 bases between the two ends. This TCR derives from a woman in her 50s with alopecia areata. Some clones in this sample may be carry-over from other donors' samples. The J gene is TRBJ1-1, the V gene TRBV7-2; D unresolved. The material sequenced was whole blood, taken in connection with sensitization to the hapten diphenylcyclopropenone (DPC). CDR3 sequence: CASTPNPGSRGNTEAFF. In DNA form, the CDR3 reads TGTGCCAGCACCCCGAACCCCGGGAGCCGGGGGAACACTGAAGCTTTCTTT.